Below, 30 T cell receptor beta chains from the same sample are listed, as sequenced in a study of T cells in tuberculosis. The method was immunoSEQ multiplex PCR; TCRdb's version includes in-frame clones alone and lacks a portion of them. The sample yields about 59,000 clones, 80% to 85% seen once. Cells were sorted from thawed PBMC rested overnight and stained with GMM-loaded CD1B tetramer, viability dye and anti-CD3. The CD1B tetramers carried C32 glucose monomycolate purified from Rhodococcus equi. The sequenced sample consisted of CD1b-GMM tetramer-negative cells sorted from PBMCs. These receptors were taken from an adult woman with latent tuberculosis.

The chain is built from TRBV18 and TRBJ2-5; D is ambiguous. Trimming cost V 2 bases and J 1 base, with 8 bases left between them. The CDR3 spans 14 residues. Germline V gene data show CDR1 as KGHSH and CDR2 as LQKENI. The CDR3 reads CASSPAEPQETQYF. In DNA, the CDR3 is TGTGCCAGCTCACCAGCGGAACCCCAAGAGACCCAGTACTTC.

This sequence joins TRBV7-7 and TRBJ2-5, with 7 bases matching TRBD1. V lost 2 bases and J lost 5; bases outside the gene matches: 5. The CDR3 has 14 residues. CDR1 and CDR2 (germline): SSHAT, FNYEAQ (reference sequence). For the CDR3, the DNA is TGTGCCAGCAGCTTAACAGGGGACGGGGAGACCCAGTACTTC. Residues: CASSLTGDGETQYF.

The chain couples TRBV5-1 to TRBJ2-1; D is unclear. Trimming took off 1 base at V and 0 bases at J, with 11 bases between the two ends. CDR1 is SGHRS and CDR2 is YFSETQ in the germline V gene. This CDR3 is 16 amino acids long. The CDR3 sequence: CASSLTVRSSYNEQFF. The CDR3 nucleotides are TGCGCCAGCAGCTTGACGGTCCGAAGCTCCTACAATGAGCAGTTCTTC.

DNA of the CDR3: TGTGCCAGCAGCTTTACAGGTCTGGGGTACTACGAGCAGTACTTC. Translated, it gives CASSFTGLGYYEQYF. The rearrangement links TRBV5-5 to TRBJ2-7, with D possibly matching TRBD1 (5 bases). Germline V CDR1 and CDR2: SGHKS, YYEKEE (reference sequence). Between the trimmed V and J ends, which lost 2 bases and 3 bases, there was a span of 15 bases. The CDR3 covers 15 residues.

The chain carries TRBV11-3 and TRBJ1-3; D perhaps matches TRBD1 (5 bases). The germline V and J ends were trimmed by 5 bases and 0 bases, with 11 bases remaining between them. This CDR3 is 15 amino acids long. Germline-derived CDR1 and CDR2 are SGHNT and YENEEA. The CDR3 here is CASSPRQRSGNTIYF. CDR3 in DNA: TGTGCCAGCAGCCCCAGACAGCGCTCTGGAAACACCATATATTTT.

The J gene is TRBJ2-3, the V gene TRBV6-1; TRBD1 matches at 11 bases. This CDR3 is 16 amino acids long. After removal of 4 bases from V and 0 bases from J, the junction contained 3 bases not matched to a gene. CDR1 and CDR2 (germline): MNHNS, SASEGT. The CDR3 nucleotides are TGTGCCAGCAGTGTGGGGACAGGGGGTAGCACAGATACGCAGTATTTT. Its translation: CASSVGTGGSTDTQYF.

This chain joins TRBV4-1 and TRBJ1-3; D gene uncertain. This CDR3 has 14 amino acids. V was shortened by 4 bases and J by 0 bases, with 7 bases between the two germline ends. CDR1 and CDR2 from the germline V gene are MGHRA and YSYEKL. The CDR3 here is CASSPPGSGNTIYF. The CDR3 DNA follows: TGCGCCAGCAGCCCCCCCGGCTCTGGAAACACCATATATTTT.

This clone has a single count. This chain links TRBV2 with TRBJ1-5, with 10 bases identical to TRBD1. Losses at the gene ends were 6 bases for V and 6 bases for J; bases not matched to a gene: 5. CDR1 and CDR2 (germline): SNHLY, FYNNEI. The CDR3 is made up of 14 amino acids. The CDR3: CASRTGTGVQPQHF. In DNA, the CDR3 is TGTGCCAGCAGAACCGGGACAGGGGTTCAGCCCCAGCATTTT.

The V call is TRBV4-2, the J call TRBJ2-3, with D tentatively TRBD2 (5 bases). V lost 5 bases, J lost 2 bases, and 14 bases lay in between. This CDR3 contains 15 residues. CDR1 is LGHNA, CDR2 YNFKEQ, per germline. The CDR3 coding sequence is TGTGCCAGCAGCTTCCGACTACTCGTCACAGATACGCAGTATTTT. This codes for CASSFRLLVTDTQYF.

The chain joins TRBV29-1 to TRBJ2-1; a possible D gene is TRBD1 (5 bases). The V end was cut by 6 bases, the J end by 7 bases, with 13 bases between. This CDR3 is 12 amino acids long. Germline V lookup: CDR1 SQVTM, CDR2 ANQGSEA. CDR3 in amino acids: CSVQTGPNEQFF. CDR3 nucleotides: TGCAGCGTCCAAACAGGACCGAATGAGCAGTTCTTC.

The chain has TRBV19 and TRBJ1-2; 12 bases map to TRBD1. The J segment lost 8 bases and the V segment lost 5 bases, leaving 3 bases of the junction unmatched. Germline V gene sequence: CDR1 LNHDA, CDR2 SQIVND (reference sequence). This CDR3 comprises 13 residues. The CDR3 region has the DNA TGTGCCAGTAGTTGGGACAGGGGGCGAGGCTACACCTTC. This encodes CASSWDRGRGYTF.

This clone appeared once. The rearrangement links TRBV4-1 to TRBJ2-7, with a weak D call TRBD2 (7 bases). From germline, CDR1 is MGHRA and CDR2 YSYEKL. The CDR3 runs to 15 residues. V lost 4 bases and J 0 bases, leaving 13 bases between the germline ends. The CDR3, as DNA: TGCGCCAGCAGCCGAGGGGGGGCAGTCTCCTACGAGCAGTACTTC. This sequence encodes CASSRGGAVSYEQYF.

The chain has TRBV29-1 and TRBJ1-1; D is uncertain. The CDR3 totals 13 residues. V lost 4 bases, J lost 4 bases, and 13 bases lay in between. Looked up from germline, CDR1 is SQVTM and CDR2 is ANQGSEA. The CDR3 sequence: CSVGKSASTEAFF. The CDR3 DNA sequence: TGCAGCGTTGGAAAGTCAGCGTCCACTGAAGCTTTCTTT.

This sequence joins TRBV18 and TRBJ2-1, with unresolved D. Trimming shortened V by 0 bases and J by 8 bases, and 8 bases separated the two germline ends. The CDR3 consists of 13 residues. Germline CDR1 reads KGHSH; CDR2 reads LQKENI. CDR3 sequence (DNA): TGTGCCAGCTCACCACCGTTCTCTCATGAGCAGTTCTTC. It specifies CASSPPFSHEQFF.

This sequence joins TRBV2 and TRBJ2-6, with 10 bases fitting TRBD1. The V segment lost 5 bases and the J segment 4 bases; nucleotides outside the gene matches: 5. This CDR3 is 16 amino acids long. Germline V gene lookup returns CDR1 SNHLY and CDR2 FYNNEI. The CDR3 spells CASSWTGGQGANVLTF. As DNA, the CDR3 is TGTGCCAGCAGTTGGACAGGGGGGCAAGGGGCCAACGTCCTGACTTTC.

This rearrangement joins TRBV30 to TRBJ1-1, with D unclear. The V and J ends lost 4 bases and 2 bases respectively, with 20 bases between them. This CDR3 contains 16 residues. In germline, CDR1 is GTSNPN, CDR2 SVGIG (reference sequence). The CDR3 DNA is TGTGCCTGGACCCTCGGAGGGTCGGGATACAACACTGAAGCTTTCTTT. Translation gives CAWTLGGSGYNTEAFF.

This clone has a single count. J is TRBJ2-5 and V is TRBV29-1; 9 bases map to TRBD1. The CDR3 runs to 12 residues. After removal of 6 bases from V and 3 bases from J, the junction contained 2 bases not matched to a gene. Per the germline V gene, CDR1 is SQVTM and CDR2 is ANQGSEA. The CDR3 sequence is CSVGTGKETQYF. DNA of the CDR3: TGCAGCGTCGGGACAGGGAAAGAGACCCAGTACTTC. Variable domain in full (rest from reference TRBV29-1 and TRBJ2-5): SAVISQKPSRDICQRGTSLTIQCQVDSQVTMMFWYRQQPGQSLTLIATANQGSEATYESGFVIDKFPISRPNLTFSTLTVSNMSPEDSSIYLCSVGTGKETQYFGPGTRLLVL.

The V and J genes are TRBV5-4 and TRBJ2-2; TRBD1 matches at 10 bases. Germline V gene sequence: CDR1 SGHNT, CDR2 YYREEE (reference sequence). The V gene end was trimmed by 3 bases and the J gene end by 4 bases; junction bases not matched to a gene: 9. The CDR3 runs to 17 residues. Written as DNA, the CDR3 is TGTGCCAGCAGCTCCGGCGGGACAGGGGATGGCACCGGGGAGCTGTTTTTT. Translated, it gives CASSSGGTGDGTGELFF.

This chain uses TRBV2 with TRBJ2-5; 10 positions match TRBD2. V was pared by 8 bases and J by 7 bases, with 16 bases of the junction left unmatched. The CDR3 totals 16 residues. The V gene's germline CDR1 is SNHLY and CDR2 FYNNEI. The CDR3 nucleotides read TGTGCCAGCTCCCGGGAGGCTAGCGGGGGTCTCGGGACCCAGTACTTC. Protein: CASSREASGGLGTQYF.

There are a few counts of this clone. The CDR3 protein is CASAMGELRYEQYF. DNA of the CDR3: TGTGCTAGTGCCATGGGAGAACTACGCTACGAGCAGTACTTC. The V and J genes are TRBV12-5 and TRBJ2-7, with TRBD2 as a possible D gene (5 bases). V lost 7 bases to trimming and J lost 3 bases, with 16 bases between them. The CDR3 has 14 residues. Germline V lookup: CDR1 LGHNT, CDR2 FRNRAP.

V is TRBV6-1 and J is TRBJ1-1; D possibly corresponds to TRBD1 (6 bases). The germline V gene encodes CDR1 MNHNS and CDR2 SASEGT. Trimming cost V 5 bases and J 5 bases, with 18 bases left between them. The CDR3 has 15 residues. CDR3 region: CASSTLSRGRTEAFF. The DNA for the CDR3 is TGTGCCAGCAGTACCCTCTCCAGGGGAAGAACTGAAGCTTTCTTT.

This clone has a handful of counts. This chain uses TRBV7-9 with TRBJ1-4; 10 nucleotides match TRBD1. The CDR3 extends over 15 amino acids. V lost 5 bases to trimming and J lost 6 bases; unmatched junction nucleotides: 6. Germline V gene data show CDR1 as SEHNR and CDR2 as FQNEAQ (reference sequence). The CDR3 here is CASSEGTGAHEKLFF. CDR3 nucleotide sequence: TGTGCCAGCAGCGAAGGGACAGGGGCTCATGAAAAACTGTTTTTT.

The J gene is TRBJ2-1, the V gene TRBV18, with 7 nucleotides matching TRBD2. V trimming: 4 bases; J trimming: 4 bases; junction bases outside the gene matches: 7. Per the germline V gene, CDR1 is KGHSH and CDR2 is LQKENI. The CDR3 has 15 amino acids. The CDR3 region has the DNA TGTGCCAGCTCACTAGGGAGCGGGACTTACAATGAGCAGTTCTTC. Protein: CASSLGSGTYNEQFF.

The chain joins TRBV27 to TRBJ1-1, with TRBD1 as a possible D gene (5 bases). This CDR3 is 15 amino acids long. V was clipped by 7 bases and J by 0 bases, with 15 bases between them. Germline lookup yields CDR1 MNHEY and CDR2 SMNVEV (reference sequence). CDR3: CASTSYAGVNTEAFF. CDR3 bases: TGTGCCAGCACCTCCTACGCGGGGGTGAACACTGAAGCTTTCTTT.

This chain joins TRBV10-2 and TRBJ2-7; D is possibly TRBD1 (6 bases). Trimming took 10 bases from V and 2 from J, leaving 18 bases between them. CDR1 and CDR2 from the germline V gene are WSHSY and SAAADI. The CDR3 is 14 residues long. The CDR3 DNA reads TGCGCCACCTTGAGCGGACAGCCTCCCTACGAGCAGTACTTC. The encoded protein is CATLSGQPPYEQYF.

V is TRBV6-1 and J is TRBJ1-1; D might be TRBD1 (6 bases). The germline gives CDR1 MNHNS, CDR2 SASEGT. The V end lost 7 bases, the J end lost 4 bases, and 10 bases lay between the germline ends. The CDR3 totals 12 residues. CDR3 region: CASILRGTEAFF. CDR3 sequence (DNA): TGTGCCAGCATCCTCAGGGGCACTGAAGCTTTCTTT.

The chain couples TRBV9 to TRBJ2-1; the D gene is possibly TRBD1 (7 bases). Trimming pared 4 bases from V and 10 bases from J, leaving 21 bases between. The CDR3 totals 15 residues. Germline V gene sequence: CDR1 SGDLS, CDR2 YYNGEE. CDR3 nucleotide sequence: TGTGCCAGCAGCTTTGACAGGGAGGTGGTAGGCGAGCAGTTCTTC. This sequence encodes CASSFDREVVGEQFF. The complete variable domain, with remaining parts taken from reference TRBV9 and TRBJ2-1, reads DSGVTQTPKHLITATGQRVTLRCSPRSGDLSVYWYQQSLDQGLQFLIQYYNGEERAKGNILERFSAQQFPDLHSELNLSSLELGDSALYFCASSFDREVVGEQFFGPGTRLTVL.

The chain is built from TRBV6-1 and TRBJ2-1; 8 bases line up with TRBD2. This CDR3 is 14 amino acids long. The V and J ends lost 5 bases and 3 bases, in that order; junction bases with no gene match: 3. Germline CDR1 and CDR2: MNHNS and SASEGT. The CDR3 is CASSRTSLYNEQFF. In DNA, the CDR3 is TGTGCCAGCAGTCGGACTAGCCTCTACAATGAGCAGTTCTTC.

The chain carries TRBV27 and TRBJ1-1; perhaps TRBD1 as D (5 bases). The V and J ends lost 3 bases and 2 bases respectively, with 10 bases between them. Germline V CDR1 and CDR2: MNHEY, SMNVEV (reference sequence). CDR3 size: 14 residues. The CDR3 loop is CASSFSGLNTEAFF. CDR3 DNA: TGTGCCAGCAGTTTCTCAGGGTTAAACACTGAAGCTTTCTTT.

In its sample, this clone was seen a few times. The V and J genes are TRBV19 and TRBJ2-7; D is perhaps TRBD1 (5 bases). In germline, CDR1 is LNHDA, CDR2 SQIVND (reference sequence). The V end was cut by 5 bases, the J end by 6 bases, with 14 bases between. The CDR3 has 13 residues. The CDR3 nucleotides read TGTGCCAGTAGTCCCACCCCCGACAGCGAGCAGTACTTC. It codes for CASSPTPDSEQYF.